The present entry profiles one TCR beta chain with its context. Sequencing was performed with immunoSEQ multiplex PCR; in TCRdb, only in-frame clones are kept and a portion is missing. The profile shows about 170,000 clones, around nine tenths of them singletons. The sample belongs to a study of blood T cell repertoires in COVID-19. Study-wide background: Spain, Italy and the United States supplied samples that represented acute and convalescent COVID-19. Sample material is recorded as cDNA or gDNA derived from T cells, B-cell-depleted T cells, or PBMCs.

J was trimmed by 2 bases and V by 6 bases; bases with no gene match: 6. This CDR3 is 15 amino acids long. Germline V lookup: CDR1 KGHSH, CDR2 LQKENI. Source material: peripheral blood. The chain uses TRBV18 and TRBJ1-4, with 7 bases aligning to TRBD1. This TCR was sampled from a man in his 70s with acute or convalescent COVID-19. CDR3 DNA sequence: TGTGCCAGCTCGGAGAGACAGGGTACTAATGAAAAACTGTTTTTT. Protein sequence: CASSERQGTNEKLFF.